Listed below are T cell receptor beta chains from one sample, sequenced in a study of PD-1 blockade in classical Hodgkin lymphoma. Assay used: immunoSEQ multiplex PCR; TCRdb lists only in-frame clones, some missing. Of over 20,000 clones listed, 80% to 90% were seen once; the top ten hold 2% to 3%. Sequenced material: peripheral blood mononuclear cells (PBMCs), taken at baseline. The receptors were sampled from a human donor with classical Hodgkin lymphoma. CDR3s include the opening cysteine and the closing phenylalanine or tryptophan. Each record gives: clone size, J gene, V gene, D gene, CDR3 protein, CDR3 DNA. The D gene is left open where the match is weak. A clone size is listed for some rows: how often the clone was seen (once, few, many), or a class if it is expanded.

NA TRBJ2-2 TRBV5-1 TRBD1 CASSLQGIGTGELFF TGCGCCAGCAGCCTACAGGGGATAGGCACCGGGGAGCTGTTTTTT
NA TRBJ1-5 TRBV6-5 NA CASSYTRDQPQHF TGTGCCAGCAGTTACACGAGGGATCAGCCCCAGCATTTT
few TRBJ1-1 TRBV6-5 NA CASNYRENTEAFF TGTGCCAGCAACTACAGGGAGAACACTGAAGCTTTCTTT
NA TRBJ1-2 TRBV6-6 NA CASSYGAPDYGYTF TGTGCCAGCAGTTACGGGGCGCCCGACTATGGCTACACCTTC
NA TRBJ2-7 TRBV10-2 TRBD1 CASGDSLGQGSYEQYF TGCGCCAGCGGAGACTCTTTAGGACAGGGGTCCTACGAGCAGTACTTC
NA TRBJ2-5 TRBV5-1 NA CASSLGGNQETQYF TGCGCCAGCAGCTTGGGGGGGAACCAAGAGACCCAGTACTTC
NA TRBJ1-1 TRBV10-3 NA CAISIGGRGTEAFF TGTGCCATCTCAATTGGGGGCAGGGGCACTGAAGCTTTCTTT
NA TRBJ2-1 TRBV9 TRBD2 CASRTGTSGEYEQFF TGTGCCAGCAGGACCGGGACTAGCGGGGAATATGAGCAGTTCTTC
NA TRBJ1-1 TRBV5-1 NA CASSRMTGNTEAFF TGCGCCAGCAGCCGGATGACAGGGAACACTGAAGCTTTCTTT
NA TRBJ1-2 TRBV7-9 TRBD1 CASSLEGTDGSGYTF TGTGCCAGCAGCTTAGAAGGGACAGACGGCAGCGGCTACACCTTC
NA TRBJ2-7 TRBV27 NA CASSAGAGKGGYEQYF TGTGCCAGCAGTGCCGGGGCGGGGAAAGGTGGATACGAGCAGTACTTC
NA TRBJ2-7 TRBV7-9 TRBD1 CASSSGTAYYEQYF TGTGCCAGCAGCTCAGGGACAGCTTACTACGAGCAGTACTTC
NA TRBJ2-5 TRBV5-1 TRBD2 CASSLVGSGGQETQYF TGCGCCAGCAGCTTGGTCGGTAGCGGGGGGCAAGAGACCCAGTACTTC
few TRBJ2-1 TRBV7-9 TRBD2 CASSLEVGGGEQFF TGTGCCAGCAGCTTGGAGGTGGGCGGGGGTGAGCAGTTCTTC
NA TRBJ1-2 TRBV7-9 NA CASSPVDGGYTF TGTGCCAGCAGCCCCGTTGACGGGGGCTACACCTTC
NA TRBJ2-7 TRBV7-9 NA CASVLGGVGEQYF TGTGCCAGCGTCCTGGGGGGTGTTGGCGAGCAGTACTTC
NA TRBJ2-2 TRBV29-1 NA CSAHRSSTGELFF TGCAGCGCGCACAGGTCCAGCACCGGGGAGCTGTTTTTT
NA TRBJ2-5 TRBV29-1 TRBD1 CSVTPGGWRETQYF TGCAGCGTCACACCAGGGGGCTGGAGAGAGACCCAGTACTTC
NA TRBJ1-2 TRBV9 NA CASSVGGFDKGYGYTF TGTGCCAGCAGCGTGGGGGGCTTTGATAAGGGATATGGCTACACCTTC
NA TRBJ1-2 TRBV19 NA CASSPPRWEGKYGYTF TGTGCCAGTAGTCCTCCCCGCTGGGAAGGTAAATATGGCTACACCTTC
NA TRBJ2-3 TRBV5-1 NA CASSGQGFRSDTQYF TGCGCCAGCAGCGGCCAGGGTTTCCGGTCAGATACGCAGTATTTT
NA TRBJ2-2 TRBV14 NA CASSQVGADTGELFF TGTGCCAGCAGCCAAGTGGGGGCGGACACCGGGGAGCTGTTTTTT
NA TRBJ1-5 TRBV28 NA CASRRDINQPQHF TGTGCCAGCAGACGGGACATAAATCAGCCCCAGCATTTT
NA TRBJ2-1 TRBV9 NA CASSPRGETGYNEQFF TGTGCCAGCAGCCCCCGCGGCGAGACAGGCTACAATGAGCAGTTCTTC
NA TRBJ2-3 TRBV25-1 NA CASSQGDTQYF TGTGCCAGCAGTCAGGGAGATACGCAGTATTTT
NA TRBJ2-6 TRBV5-1 NA CASSDSSGANVLTF TGCGCCAGCAGCGATTCCTCTGGGGCCAACGTCCTGACTTTC
NA TRBJ1-5 TRBV6-1 NA CASSESGDSNQPQHF TGTGCCAGCAGTGAATCAGGGGATAGCAATCAGCCCCAGCATTTT
NA TRBJ1-6 TRBV19 NA CASKGYYNSPLHF TGTGCCAGTAAGGGCTACTATAATTCACCCCTCCACTTT
NA TRBJ2-1 TRBV15 NA CATSSVRGQYNEQFF TGTGCCACCAGCAGTGTGCGGGGACAATACAATGAGCAGTTCTTC
NA TRBJ2-3 TRBV5-1 NA CASSLGVRADTQYF TGCGCCAGCAGCTTGGGGGTGAGGGCAGATACGCAGTATTTT
NA TRBJ1-2 TRBV7-9 NA CASSLVGNYGYTF TGTGCCAGCAGCTTAGTCGGGAACTATGGCTACACCTTC
NA TRBJ2-2 TRBV5-1 NA CASSIQGASGELFF TGCGCCAGCAGCATACAGGGAGCGTCCGGGGAGCTGTTTTTT
NA TRBJ2-5 TRBV5-8 NA CASSFFPSRETQYF TGTGCCAGCAGCTTCTTCCCATCTCGAGAGACCCAGTACTTC
NA TRBJ1-2 TRBV27 TRBD1 CASSPDRGPYGYTF TGTGCCAGCAGTCCGGACAGGGGGCCCTATGGCTACACCTTC
few TRBJ1-1 TRBV18 NA CASSPFRGNTEAFF TGTGCCAGCTCACCTTTCAGGGGGAACACTGAAGCTTTCTTT
NA TRBJ2-7 TRBV19 TRBD1 CASSIRGQAYEQYF TGTGCCAGTAGTATCAGGGGGCAGGCCTACGAGCAGTACTTC
NA TRBJ1-4 TRBV5-1 NA CASSLVGQGGEKLFF TGCGCCAGCAGCTTGGTGGGGCAGGGAGGCGAAAAACTGTTTTTT
NA TRBJ1-6 TRBV19 NA CASSIQGTVNSPLHF TGTGCCAGTAGTATTCAGGGGACTGTGAATTCACCCCTCCACTTT
once TRBJ2-1 TRBV14 NA CASSQEGVEQFF TGTGCCAGCAGCCAAGAAGGGGTTGAGCAGTTCTTC
NA TRBJ2-7 TRBV11-1 TRBD1 CASGQEALYEQYF TGTGCCAGCGGACAGGAGGCCCTCTACGAGCAGTACTTC
NA TRBJ2-5 TRBV11-2 NA CASSLGPRLVETQYF TGTGCCAGCAGCTTAGGACCTCGACTAGTGGAGACCCAGTACTTC
once TRBJ1-1 TRBV19 NA CASSTTGFGGTEAFF TGTGCCAGTAGTACCACAGGGTTTGGGGGCACTGAAGCTTTCTTT
NA TRBJ1-2 TRBV9 NA CASSSGPNYGYTF TGTGCCAGCAGCTCGGGCCCGAACTATGGCTACACCTTC
NA TRBJ1-2 TRBV5-4 TRBD1 CASSLQGVGGYTF TGTGCCAGCAGCTTGCAGGGGGTTGGTGGCTACACCTTC
NA TRBJ1-4 TRBV2 TRBD1 CASRTGGIEKLFF TGTGCCAGCAGGACAGGGGGCATTGAAAAACTGTTTTTT
NA TRBJ2-5 TRBV5-1 NA CASSFGVGETQYF TGCGCCAGCAGCTTTGGGGTGGGGGAGACCCAGTACTTC
NA TRBJ2-1 TRBV7-9 TRBD2 CASSPSGVNYNEQFF TGTGCCAGCAGCCCTAGCGGAGTAAACTACAATGAGCAGTTCTTC
NA TRBJ1-1 TRBV7-8 NA CASSLAALYVNTEAFF TGTGCCAGCAGCTTAGCGGCCTTATATGTGAACACTGAAGCTTTCTTT